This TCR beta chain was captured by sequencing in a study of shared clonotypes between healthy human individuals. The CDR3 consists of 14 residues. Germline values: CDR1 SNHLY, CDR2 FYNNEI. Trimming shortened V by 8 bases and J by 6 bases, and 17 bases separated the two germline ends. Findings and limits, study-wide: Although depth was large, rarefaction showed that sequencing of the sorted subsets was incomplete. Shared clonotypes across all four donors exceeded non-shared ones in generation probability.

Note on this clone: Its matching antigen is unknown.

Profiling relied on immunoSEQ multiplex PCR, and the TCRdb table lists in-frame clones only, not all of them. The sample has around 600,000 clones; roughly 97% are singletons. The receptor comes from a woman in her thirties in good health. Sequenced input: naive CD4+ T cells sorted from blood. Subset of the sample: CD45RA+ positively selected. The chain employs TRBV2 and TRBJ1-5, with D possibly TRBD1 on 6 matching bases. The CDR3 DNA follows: TGTGCCAGCCGGACAAGGACAGAGGCTCAGCCCCAGCATTTT. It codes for CASRTRTEAQPQHF.